This TCR beta chain was recorded in a study of T cells in tuberculosis. Across the whole study: T cells were selected with CD1B tetramers loaded with glucose monomycolate. In South Africa, adults with active tuberculosis were compared with IGRA-negative and latently infected IGRA-positive adolescents. Findings of the study overall: Active tuberculosis patients had shorter CDR3-alpha; the beta difference was nonsignificant.

This table comes from immunoSEQ multiplex PCR, and its TCRdb copy is limited to in-frame clones, with some not included. The profile covers approximately 30,000 clones, with 85% to 95% appearing a single time and 7% to 9% taken by the ten largest. Comment on this clone: Its antigen is currently unknown.

The sequenced sample consisted of PBMCs. This sequence was found in a donor aged 10-29 years with latent tuberculosis or without tuberculosis infection. Some clones in this sample may be carry-over from other donors' samples.

CDR3 DNA: TGTGCCAGCCTAGGACAGACCAATCAGCCCCAGCATTTT. It specifies CASLGQTNQPQHF. This chain joins TRBV2 and TRBJ1-5; D is perhaps TRBD1 (6 bases). V was pared by 8 bases and J by 3 bases, with 11 bases between. The germline gives CDR1 SNHLY, CDR2 FYNNEI. This CDR3 spans 13 amino acids.